Detailed here is one T cell receptor (beta chain). As yet, its antigen is unknown. The data were taken from a study of OX40 agonist ivuxolimab in advanced cancers. Study-level information: Averaging about 60 years in age, with a range of about 23 to 90, the cohort was around 83% male. Eligibility admitted prior anti-PD-1, anti-PD-L1 or anti-CTLA-4 therapy; around 41% had some.

Repertoires were generated with immunoSEQ multiplex PCR, while TCRdb's copy carries only in-frame clones and drops some. This sample carries approximately 100,000 clones, around 90% of them seen once, and the ten largest clones take 1.5% to 2%. General study points: Expanded clones tended on average to be more numerous among CD8+ T cells than CD4+.

Trimming took 2 bases from V and 5 from J, leaving 9 bases between them. This CDR3 is 13 amino acids long. CDR1 MNHEY and CDR2 SMNVEV come from the germline V gene (reference sequence). Specimen: CD4+ or CD8+ T cells sorted from blood, collected in a trial of the OX40 agonist ivuxolimab. The chain links TRBV27 to TRBJ1-2; D might be TRBD1 (5 bases). This receptor was taken from an adult with an advanced solid tumor such as melanoma, head and neck, liver or kidney cancer. CDR3 loop: CASSLRDGYGYTF. The CDR3 DNA sequence: TGTGCCAGCAGTTTACGGGACGGATATGGCTACACCTTC.